The 14 T cell receptor beta chains listed next were all sequenced from one sample in a study of blood T cell repertoires in COVID-19. Data came from immunoSEQ multiplex PCR; TCRdb stores just in-frame clones and leaves some out. The sample lists tens of thousands of clones, approximately 80% occurring once. The sequencing input was peripheral blood. The receptors derive from a man aged 70-80 years with acute or convalescent COVID-19.

The V and J genes are TRBV5-1 and TRBJ1-4; D not certain. Per the germline V gene, CDR1 is SGHRS and CDR2 is YFSETQ. With 0 bases removed from V and 0 bases from J, the gap between germline ends came to 6 bases. The CDR3 is made up of 15 amino acids. The CDR3, as DNA: TGCGCCAGCAGCTTGGAGCCAACAACTAATGAAAAACTGTTTTTT. Its protein product is CASSLEPTTNEKLFF.

This clone was counted only a few times. V and J are TRBV18 and TRBJ2-5, with a possible D match to TRBD2 (5 bases). This CDR3 region has 13 residues. The V gene's germline CDR1 is KGHSH and CDR2 LQKENI. V was clipped by 5 bases and J by 5 bases, with 12 bases between them. The CDR3 DNA is TGTGCCAGCTCAGCGGGTAGGCAGGAGACCCAGTACTTC. Translation gives CASSAGRQETQYF.

In its sample, this clone was seen once. The rearrangement links TRBV7-2 to TRBJ1-3, with D tentatively TRBD1 (5 bases). The V gene lost 4 bases and the J gene lost 4 bases, with 11 bases spanning the gap. The CDR3 sequence is 14 residues long. CDR1 and CDR2 (germline): SGHTA, FQGNSA. The CDR3 nucleotides read TGTGCCAGCAGCTCGAGGCGGGGCGGAAACACCATATATTTT. This gives the protein CASSSRRGGNTIYF.

The genes are TRBV6-6 and TRBJ2-1, with TRBD2 as a possible D gene (6 bases). This CDR3 spans 11 amino acids. Germline CDR1 is MNHNY and CDR2 is SVGAGI (reference sequence). Trimming shortened V by 5 bases and J by 8 bases, and 7 bases separated the two germline ends. For the CDR3, the DNA is TGTGCCAGCAGTCCGGGGGATGAGCAGTTCTTC. Encoded protein: CASSPGDEQFF.

This clone was seen more than once but under ten times. The genes are TRBV3-1 (or the pseudogene TRBV3-2) and TRBJ2-7; 9 positions match TRBD2. V lost 2 bases to trimming and J lost 5 bases; unmatched junction nucleotides: 7. The CDR3 spans 15 residues. The germline V gene encodes CDR1 LGHDT and CDR2 YNNKEL (reference sequence). Written as DNA, the CDR3 is TGTGCCAGCAGCCAATCGCGGGGGGGCATCAACGAGCAGTACTTC. Residues: CASSQSRGGINEQYF.

This clone was seen more than once but under ten times. V gene TRBV5-1 combines with J gene TRBJ2-1; weak D call: TRBD1 (6 bases). Per germline, CDR1 SGHRS and CDR2 YFSETQ. There are 14 residues in the CDR3. V lost 1 base and J 9 bases, leaving 14 bases between the germline ends. The CDR3 sequence is CASSLRLEGGEQFF. The CDR3 DNA follows: TGCGCCAGCAGCTTGAGGCTAGAAGGGGGTGAGCAGTTCTTC.

V is TRBV6-6 and J is TRBJ2-6; TRBD1 matches 7 bases. The CDR3 has 16 residues. The J segment lost 2 bases and the V segment lost 4 bases, leaving 5 bases of the junction unmatched. Germline CDR1 is MNHNY and CDR2 is SVGAGI (reference sequence). The CDR3 loop reads CASSFPTGAGANVLTF. CDR3 coding DNA: TGTGCCAGCAGTTTCCCAACAGGGGCTGGGGCCAACGTCCTGACTTTC.

This clone was counted a few times. CDR3 sequence (DNA): TGTGCCAGCAGCTTAAACAGGAACACTGAAGCTTTCTTT. This encodes CASSLNRNTEAFF. The chain has TRBV7-3 and TRBJ1-1, with D hard to call. V lost 1 base and J 1 base, leaving 4 bases between the germline ends. The CDR3 totals 13 residues. CDR1 is SGHTA, CDR2 FQGTGA, per germline.

This chain joins TRBV11-1 and TRBJ1-1; TRBD1 matches 8 bases. From germline, CDR1 is SGHAT and CDR2 FQDESV (reference sequence). This CDR3 spans 16 amino acids. J was trimmed by 0 bases and V by 5 bases; bases with no gene match: 8. The CDR3 loop is CASSGYLTGVNTEAFF. In nucleotides, the CDR3 is TGTGCCAGCAGCGGTTACTTGACAGGGGTGAACACTGAAGCTTTCTTT.

The rearrangement joins TRBV5-6 to TRBJ2-2; TRBD1 matches 10 bases. V gave up 3 bases and J gave up 5 bases; unmatched junction bases: 13. Germline assignment: CDR1 SGHDT and CDR2 YYEEEE. The CDR3 runs 18 residues. CDR3 in amino acids: CASSWNPGQGYRTGELFF. The CDR3 bases are TGTGCCAGCAGCTGGAACCCGGGACAGGGGTATAGGACCGGGGAGCTGTTTTTT. The full variable domain, its missing parts supplied by reference TRBV5-6 and TRBJ2-2, is DAGVTQSPTHLIKTRGQQVTLRCSPKSGHDTVSWYQQALGQGPQFIFQYYEEEERQRGNFPDRFSGHQFPNYSSELNVNALLLGDSALYLCASSWNPGQGYRTGELFFGEGSRLTVL.

V is TRBV7-9 and J is TRBJ1-3, with D hard to call. Germline V gene sequence: CDR1 SEHNR, CDR2 FQNEAQ (reference sequence). CDR3 length: 15 amino acids. V was pared by 6 bases and J by 0 bases, with 12 bases between. For the CDR3, the DNA is TGTGCCAGCAGTCCCGGAGGTTTCTCTGGAAACACCATATATTTT. Translated, it gives CASSPGGFSGNTIYF.

The chain carries TRBV9 and TRBJ2-1; 11 nucleotides match TRBD1. The V gene end was trimmed by 0 bases and the J gene end by 6 bases; junction bases not matched to a gene: 2. The CDR3 spans 15 residues. Germline V gives CDR1 SGDLS, CDR2 YYNGEE. In DNA form, the CDR3 reads TGTGCCAGCAGCGTAGCCGGGACAGGGGGCAATGAGCAGTTCTTC. Amino acids: CASSVAGTGGNEQFF.

This chain connects TRBV7-3 to TRBJ2-1; 11 bases match TRBD1. Trimming took 9 bases from V and 10 from J; bases not matched to a gene: 14. The germline gives CDR1 SGHTA, CDR2 FQGTGA. This CDR3 contains 15 residues. Written as DNA, the CDR3 is TGTGCCAGTACCCCCGGGACAGGGGGACAATGGGAGCAGTTCTTC. This sequence encodes CASTPGTGGQWEQFF.

This clone was found once. DNA for the CDR3: TGTGCCAGCTCTCGGATAGCGGGGGGCACAGATACGCAGTATTTT. It yields the protein CASSRIAGGTDTQYF. The chain has TRBV7-3 and TRBJ2-3; 9 nucleotides align to TRBD2. The CDR3 contains 15 residues. The V and J ends lost 8 bases and 1 base, in that order; junction bases with no gene match: 7. Looked up from germline, CDR1 is SGHTA and CDR2 is FQGTGA.